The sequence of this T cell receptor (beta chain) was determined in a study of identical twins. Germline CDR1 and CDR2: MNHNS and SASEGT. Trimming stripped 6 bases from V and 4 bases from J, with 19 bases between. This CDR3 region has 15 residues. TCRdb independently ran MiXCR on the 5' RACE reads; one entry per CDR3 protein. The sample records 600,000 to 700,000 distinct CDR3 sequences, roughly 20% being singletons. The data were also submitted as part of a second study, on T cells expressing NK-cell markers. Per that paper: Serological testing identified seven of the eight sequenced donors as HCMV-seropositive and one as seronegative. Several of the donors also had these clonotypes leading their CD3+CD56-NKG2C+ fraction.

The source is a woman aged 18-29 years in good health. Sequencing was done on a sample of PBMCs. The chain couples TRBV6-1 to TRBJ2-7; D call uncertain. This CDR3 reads CASRRLSVGIYEQYF. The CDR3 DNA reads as TGTGCCAGCAGGCGCCTCTCAGTGGGGATTTACGAGCAGTACTTC.